This paragraph reports one TCR beta chain. The antigen is not known. The germline V gene encodes CDR1 SEHNR and CDR2 FQNEAQ (reference sequence). This CDR3 region has 13 residues. Deletions cut 1 base from V and 4 bases from J, with 6 bases between. These data originate in a study of graft-versus-host responses after intestinal transplantation. General study findings and limits: GvH clones were found in recipient marrow; some appeared first in ileum or blood.

TCRdb's table, derived via immunoSEQ multiplex PCR, lists solely in-frame clones and lacks some. The sample shows about 27,000 clones, 90% to 95% of them seen only once. The gene calls are TRBV7-9 and TRBJ2-3, with D unresolved. The TCR sequence derives from a human patient who received an intestinal transplant, so some T cells may come from the graft donor. Here the sequenced sample was PBMCs, taken 18 days after transplant. The DNA for the CDR3 is TGTGCCAGCAGCTTAGGTTGGGCAGATACGCAGTATTTT. This translates into CASSLGWADTQYF.